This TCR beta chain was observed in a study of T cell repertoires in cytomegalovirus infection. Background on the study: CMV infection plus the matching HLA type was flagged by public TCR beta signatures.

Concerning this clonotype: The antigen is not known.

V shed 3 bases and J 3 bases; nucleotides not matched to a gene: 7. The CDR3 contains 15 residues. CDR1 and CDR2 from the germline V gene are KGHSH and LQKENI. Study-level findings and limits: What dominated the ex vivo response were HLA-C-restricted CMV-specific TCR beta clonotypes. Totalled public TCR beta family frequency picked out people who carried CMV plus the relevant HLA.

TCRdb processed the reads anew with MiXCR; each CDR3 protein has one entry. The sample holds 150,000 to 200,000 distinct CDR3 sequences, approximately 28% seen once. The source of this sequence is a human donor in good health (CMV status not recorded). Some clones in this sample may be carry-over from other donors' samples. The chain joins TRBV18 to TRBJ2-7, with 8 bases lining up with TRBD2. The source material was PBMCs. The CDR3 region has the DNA TGTGCCAGCTCACCGGAGGGTAGCGGGGTCTACGAGCAGTACTTC. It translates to CASSPEGSGVYEQYF.